These T cell receptor beta chains were read from a single sample in a study of shared clonotypes between healthy human individuals. Sequencing was performed with immunoSEQ multiplex PCR; in TCRdb, only in-frame clones are kept and a portion is missing. Here the sample spans 2 million to 2.5 million clones, roughly 95% being singletons. Sequencing input: naive CD8+ T cells sorted from blood. The receptors come from a man younger than 30 in good health. Both conserved end residues are part of each CDR3. D genes are given only for firm matches. The size of a clone is reported for some rows only, either as once, few or many, or as a class for expanded clones.

j_call | clone_size | d_call | v_call | cdr3_length | cdr3_aa | cdr3_nt
TRBJ2-3 | - | TRBD1 | TRBV5-1 | 15 | CASSHPDRGENTQYF | TGCGCCAGCAGCCACCCGGACAGGGGAGAGAATACGCAGTATTTT
TRBJ1-2 | - | TRBD1 | TRBV4-1 | 15 | CASSQGPGTGTGYTF | TGCGCCAGCAGCCAAGGTCCCGGGACAGGGACTGGCTACACCTTC
TRBJ1-1 | - | - | TRBV13 | 13 | CASSSQENTEAFF | TGTGCCAGCAGCTCGCAGGAAAACACTGAAGCTTTCTTT
TRBJ2-7 | - | - | TRBV7-9 | 12 | CASSLAPSEQYF | TGTGCCAGCAGCTTAGCCCCTTCGGAGCAGTACTTC
TRBJ2-1 | - | TRBD2 | TRBV7-9 | 19 | CASSLSEAGGPFPYNEQFF | TGTGCCAGCAGCTTAAGCGAAGCGGGAGGGCCTTTTCCCTACAATGAGCAGTTCTTC
TRBJ1-1 | - | - | TRBV9 | 15 | CASSVDSTGGTEAFF | TGTGCCAGCAGCGTAGACTCCACAGGAGGTACTGAAGCTTTCTTT
TRBJ2-3 | - | - | TRBV6-1 | 15 | CASIQTDPVRDTQYF | TGTGCCAGCATACAGACGGACCCGGTTAGGGATACGCAGTATTTT
TRBJ2-7 | - | - | TRBV11-2 | 16 | CASSPALGLESYEQYF | TGTGCCAGCAGCCCCGCCTTGGGCCTGGAGTCCTACGAGCAGTACTTC
TRBJ1-6 | - | - | TRBV5-6 | 15 | CASSLTLSWNSPLHF | TGTGCCAGCAGCTTGACACTTAGTTGGAATTCACCCCTCCACTTT
TRBJ1-4 | - | - | TRBV4-1 | 14 | CASSQGQEDEKLFF | TGCGCCAGCAGCCAAGGTCAGGAAGACGAAAAACTGTTTTTT
TRBJ1-1 | - | - | TRBV5-6 | 15 | CASSLWGAGFTEAFF | TGTGCCAGCAGCTTGTGGGGGGCGGGTTTCACTGAAGCTTTCTTT
TRBJ2-7 | - | - | TRBV27 | 14 | CASSATSSSYEQYF | TGTGCCAGCAGCGCCACTTCGAGCTCCTACGAGCAGTACTTC
TRBJ2-1 | - | - | TRBV9 | 14 | CASSVDVGYNEQFF | TGTGCCAGCAGCGTAGATGTCGGTTACAATGAGCAGTTCTTC
TRBJ2-2 | - | - | TRBV2 | 15 | CASQSETANTGELFF | TGTGCCAGCCAGAGCGAAACCGCGAACACCGGGGAGCTGTTTTTT
TRBJ2-1 | once | TRBD2 | TRBV19 | 16 | CASSWGTSGITDEQFF | TGTGCCAGTAGCTGGGGTACTAGCGGGATAACTGATGAGCAGTTCTTC
TRBJ1-1 | - | TRBD1 | TRBV6-5 | 14 | CASSYAGGRTEAFF | TGTGCCAGCAGTTACGCAGGGGGGAGGACTGAAGCTTTCTTT
TRBJ1-1 | once | - | TRBV19 | 13 | CASSMNRETEAFF | TGTGCCAGTAGTATGAACAGGGAGACTGAAGCTTTCTTT
TRBJ2-7 | - | TRBD2 | TRBV4-1 | 16 | CASSQGLAGGLYEQYF | TGCGCCAGCAGCCAAGGCCTAGCGGGAGGGCTTTACGAGCAGTACTTC
TRBJ2-4 | - | - | TRBV30 | 14 | CAWSAGAAENIQYF | TGTGCCTGGAGTGCGGGAGCGGCAGAAAACATTCAGTACTTC
TRBJ1-2 | - | - | TRBV6-5 | 13 | CASSYLLREGYTF | TGTGCCAGCAGTTACCTTCTGCGGGAAGGCTACACCTTC
TRBJ2-7 | - | TRBD2 | TRBV27 | 15 | CASSLAGGPGYEQYF | TGTGCCAGCAGTTTAGCGGGAGGGCCCGGCTACGAGCAGTACTTC
TRBJ2-3 | - | - | TRBV6-5 | 12 | CASSYTGGTQYF | TGTGCCAGCAGTTACACCGGGGGTACGCAGTATTTT
TRBJ2-5 | - | TRBD1 | TRBV11-1 | 18 | CASSPKVPGQGIEETQYF | TGTGCCAGCAGCCCAAAGGTACCGGGACAGGGAATTGAGGAGACCCAGTACTTC
TRBJ2-1 | - | - | TRBV27 | 14 | CASSFISSYNEQFF | TGTGCCAGCAGTTTCATAAGCTCCTACAATGAGCAGTTCTTC
TRBJ1-1 | - | - | TRBV28 | 14 | CASSLRTANTEAFF | TGTGCCAGCAGTTTGCGGACGGCGAACACTGAAGCTTTCTTT
TRBJ2-7 | - | TRBD1 | TRBV15 | 13 | CATSRGTGWEQYF | TGTGCCACCAGCAGAGGGACAGGGTGGGAGCAGTACTTC
TRBJ1-3 | once | - | TRBV18 | 17 | CASSPPIQGLSGNTIYF | TGTGCCAGCTCACCACCTATCCAGGGCCTCTCTGGAAACACCATATATTTT
TRBJ1-1 | once | - | TRBV7-8 | 16 | CASSLDFGDLNTEAFF | TGTGCCAGCAGCTTAGATTTCGGGGACTTGAACACTGAAGCTTTCTTT
TRBJ1-6 | - | - | TRBV27 | 16 | CASSFTESSYNSPLHF | TGTGCCAGCAGTTTCACGGAGAGCTCCTATAATTCACCCCTCCACTTT
TRBJ1-2 | - | TRBD1 | TRBV5-1 | 16 | CASSWTGQGNPHGYTF | TGCGCCAGCAGCTGGACGGGACAGGGAAATCCCCACGGCTACACCTTC
TRBJ2-5 | once | - | TRBV10-3 | 11 | CASGMQETQYF | TGTGCCTCTGGGATGCAGGAGACCCAGTACTTC
TRBJ2-7 | - | TRBD1 | TRBV5-1 | 15 | CASSLGQGITYEQYF | TGCGCCAGCAGCTTGGGACAGGGGATCACCTACGAGCAGTACTTC